This T cell receptor beta chain is drawn from a study of blood T cell repertoires in COVID-19. Study summary: There were acute and convalescent COVID-19 samples, and they came from the United States, Italy and Spain. From T cells, B-cell-depleted T cells, or PBMCs came the material, which was cDNA or gDNA.

Trimming removed 5 bases at V and 1 base at J, with 14 bases between. Germline CDR1 MNHEY, CDR2 SVGEGT. CDR3 length: 15 amino acids. Authors' processing steps: Reference gene primer amplification gave estimated nucleated cell counts. Some clones are missing from TCRdb's copy, which holds only in-frame ones; the method was immunoSEQ multiplex PCR. The V and J calls and clone size are taken from that table; D and trimming were inferred from the DNA. This sample has tens of thousands of clones; less than 85% occur once, and the top ten carry 15% to 20%. The chain is built from TRBV6-2 or TRBV6-3 and TRBJ2-5; tentatively, D is TRBD1 (5 bases). This clonotype was obtained from a man in his 70s with active or convalescent COVID-19. The specimen was peripheral blood. Here the CDR3 DNA reads TGTGCCAGCAGTGCCCAGGGTCTCGGCCAAGAGACCCAGTACTTC. Translating it yields CASSAQGLGQETQYF.